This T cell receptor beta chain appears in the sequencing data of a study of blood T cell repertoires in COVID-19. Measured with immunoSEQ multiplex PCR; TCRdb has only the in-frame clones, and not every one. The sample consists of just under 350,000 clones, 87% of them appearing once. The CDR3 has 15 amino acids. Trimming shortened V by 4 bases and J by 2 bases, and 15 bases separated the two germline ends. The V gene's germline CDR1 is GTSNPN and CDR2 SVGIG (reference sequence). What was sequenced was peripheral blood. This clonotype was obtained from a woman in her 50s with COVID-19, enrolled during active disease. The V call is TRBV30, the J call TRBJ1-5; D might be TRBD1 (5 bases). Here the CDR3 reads CAWTGGGSGNQPQHF. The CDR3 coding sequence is TGTGCCTGGACTGGGGGGGGGTCGGGCAATCAGCCCCAGCATTTT.